The clone carrying this TCR beta chain was seen a few times. These data belong to a study of blood T cell repertoires in COVID-19. Germline V lookup: CDR1 MNHEY, CDR2 SVGAGI. The CDR3 consists of 16 residues. V lost 4 bases, J lost 2 bases, and 15 bases lay in between. Data came from immunoSEQ multiplex PCR; TCRdb stores just in-frame clones and leaves some out. The sample holds roughly 230,000 clones, roughly 85% seen once. This chain connects TRBV6-5 to TRBJ1-3, with a weak D call TRBD1 (6 bases). This TCR was sampled from a woman older than 75 with acute or convalescent COVID-19. Sequenced input: peripheral blood. The CDR3 nucleotides are TGTGCCAGCAGTTCCTTGGGACAAGGCACTGGAAACACCATATATTTT. It specifies CASSSLGQGTGNTIYF.